This T cell receptor beta chain was sequenced in a study of blood T cell repertoires in COVID-19. Study-level background: Sites across the United States, Italy and Spain contributed samples from acute and convalescent COVID-19. T cells, B-cell-depleted T cells, or PBMCs provided the cDNA or gDNA that served as material.

In the original processing: Reference gene primer amplification gave nucleated cell count estimates. Assay used: immunoSEQ multiplex PCR; TCRdb lists only in-frame clones, some missing. V and J calls and clone size are given by that table; D and trimming were obtained from the DNA. The table has some 130,000 clones, about 70% seen once. The germline V gene encodes CDR1 SGHVS and CDR2 FNYEAQ. V dropped 0 bases and J dropped 7 bases, with 12 bases sitting between them. The CDR3 extends over 15 amino acids. This chain joins TRBV7-6 and TRBJ2-2; a weak D match, TRBD2 (6 bases). Sample: peripheral blood. The receptor comes from an elderly man with acute or convalescent COVID-19. CDR3 in DNA: TGTGCCAGCAGCTTAGCAGGGGACTTGGGCGGGGAGCTGTTTTTT. Translated, it gives CASSLAGDLGGELFF.